Presented here are 9 T cell receptor beta chains from one specimen sequenced in a study of blood T cell repertoires in COVID-19. Using immunoSEQ multiplex PCR, the repertoire was profiled, and TCRdb retains in-frame clones only, with some absent. There are about 240,000 clones in the sample; just under 85% occur only once, and 5.5% to 7.5% lies in the top ten. The sample was peripheral blood. These receptors were collected from an older woman with active or convalescent COVID-19.

The V call is TRBV2, the J call TRBJ1-5; 8 positions match TRBD1. Trimming removed 6 bases from V and 6 bases from J; junction bases left unmatched: 4. This CDR3 region has 13 residues. Looked up from germline, CDR1 is SNHLY and CDR2 is FYNNEI. As DNA, the CDR3 is TGTGCCAGCAGCGGACAGGGAGGTCAGCCCCAGCATTTT. Protein: CASSGQGGQPQHF.

The chain joins TRBV2 to TRBJ2-2; possibly TRBD2 for D (5 bases). This CDR3 comprises 14 residues. Trimming removed 6 bases from V and 0 bases from J, with 8 bases in between. CDR1 SNHLY and CDR2 FYNNEI come from the germline V gene. The CDR3 nucleotides are TGTGCCAGCAGGAGGGCCGCGAACACCGGGGAGCTGTTTTTT. This translates into CASRRAANTGELFF.

V and J are TRBV5-6 and TRBJ1-2; TRBD1 aligns across 8 bases. The CDR3 runs to 16 residues. CDR1 and CDR2 (germline): SGHDT, YYEEEE. Trimming removed 4 bases from V and 6 bases from J; junction bases left unmatched: 14. The CDR3 reads CASSRGDRGLYDGYTF. The CDR3 DNA is TGTGCCAGCAGCCGGGGAGACAGGGGATTATATGATGGCTACACCTTC. The variable domain in full, with the rest retrieved from reference TRBV5-6 and TRBJ1-2, is DAGVTQSPTHLIKTRGQQVTLRCSPKSGHDTVSWYQQALGQGPQFIFQYYEEEERQRGNFPDRFSGHQFPNYSSELNVNALLLGDSALYLCASSRGDRGLYDGYTFGSGTRLTVV.

The chain combines TRBV5-5 with TRBJ2-1; TRBD1 is a possible D gene (5 bases). The V gene lost 2 bases and the J gene lost 0 bases, with 15 bases spanning the gap. CDR1 SGHKS and CDR2 YYEKEE come from the germline V gene (reference sequence). CDR3 length: 17 amino acids. The CDR3 sequence: CASSFRLRDSSYNEQFF. The CDR3 nucleotides are TGTGCCAGCAGCTTTCGACTCCGCGACAGCTCCTACAATGAGCAGTTCTTC.

This clone was observed once. The J gene is TRBJ2-2, the V gene TRBV6-6; TRBD1 matches at 9 bases. The J segment lost 6 bases and the V segment lost 6 bases, leaving 8 bases of the junction unmatched. CDR1 and CDR2 (germline): MNHNY, SVGAGI (reference sequence). This CDR3 contains 15 residues. The CDR3 bases are TGTGCCAGCAGCCCCGGGACAGGGCTGGCCGGGGAGCTGTTTTTT. Translated: CASSPGTGLAGELFF.

Comments on this clone: Distinct nucleotide sequences in the sample also encode this CDR3. V usage is TRBV7-9 and J usage is TRBJ2-3; 7 positions match TRBD2. This CDR3 contains 14 residues. Germline-derived CDR1 and CDR2 are SEHNR and FQNEAQ (reference sequence). Trimming took 5 bases from V and 2 from J; bases not matched to a gene: 4. The CDR3 coding sequence is TGTGCCAGCAGCCCTAGCGGTAACACAGATACGCAGTATTTT. Protein sequence: CASSPSGNTDTQYF. Combining the CDR3 with reference TRBV7-9 and TRBJ2-3 gives the whole variable domain DTGVSQNPRHKITKRGQNVTFRCDPISEHNRLYWYRQTLGQGPEFLTYFQNEAQLEKSRLLSDRFSAERPKGSFSTLEIQRTEQGDSAMYLCASSPSGNTDTQYFGPGTRLTVL.

Details on this clone: A junction boundary mismatches the germline segment, possibly from a read error. The CDR3 nucleotides are TGTGCTAGCAGCTTAGGGTCGCTCGGGAGGTCGGAGACCCAGTACTTC. Translation: CASSLGSLGRSETQYF. The gene calls are TRBV7-7 and TRBJ2-5, with 7 bases aligning to TRBD2. CDR1 and CDR2 (germline): SSHAT, FNYEAQ (reference sequence). There are 16 residues in the CDR3.

The chain uses TRBV30 and TRBJ1-2, with D uncertain. V lost 0 bases and J lost 7, with 15 bases in between. The CDR3 has 14 residues. Germline V gene sequence: CDR1 GTSNPN, CDR2 SVGIG (reference sequence). The CDR3 sequence is CAWSVEAGSGGYTF. In DNA, the CDR3 is TGTGCCTGGAGTGTAGAGGCGGGGTCGGGTGGCTACACCTTC.

This clone was recorded only once. This chain links TRBV10-3 with TRBJ2-7; tentative D call: TRBD2 (5 bases). Per the germline V gene, CDR1 is ENHRY and CDR2 is SYGVKD. The CDR3 is 13 amino acids. V was pared by 2 bases and J by 4 bases, with 9 bases between. Written as DNA, the CDR3 is TGTGCCATCAGTGAGCAAGAGGGTTACGAGCAGTACGTC. Its protein product is CAISEQEGYEQYV.